The 13 T cell receptor beta chains reported below all come from one sample, sequenced in a study of blood T cells in healthy people across ages. Combining a sample-barcoded 5' primer with a J-beta primer mix, a second PCR ran for roughly 7 to 11 cycles. TCRdb re-derived calls from the 5' RACE reads in MiXCR, one entry per CDR3 protein. The repertoire consists of roughly 1.9 million distinct CDR3 sequences, with about two fifths occurring once and the leading ten covering 23%. Sequences were obtained from blood. The receptor source for this set is a human donor in good health.

The chain employs TRBV27 and TRBJ2-5, with no clear D. The CDR3 runs 12 residues. CDR1 MNHEY and CDR2 SMNVEV come from the germline V gene (reference sequence). Trimming shortened V by 7 bases and J by 1 base, and 7 bases separated the two germline ends. The chain's CDR3 is CASKGFQETQYF. The CDR3 nucleotides read TGTGCCAGCAAGGGTTTCCAAGAGACCCAGTACTTC.

This clonotype came up many times. The chain joins TRBV7-9 to TRBJ1-4; D is undetermined. Per germline, CDR1 SEHNR and CDR2 FQNEAQ (reference sequence). The CDR3 runs 16 residues. V lost 4 bases to trimming and J lost 0 bases, with 12 bases between them. The CDR3 region is CASSWFGSATNEKLFF. The DNA of the CDR3 is TGTGCCAGCAGCTGGTTCGGCAGCGCAACTAATGAAAAACTGTTTTTT.

This chain connects TRBV7-2 to TRBJ1-2, with D perhaps TRBD1 (5 bases). The CDR3 has 13 residues. Germline loops: CDR1 SGHTA, CDR2 FQGNSA. Trimming removed 1 base at V and 8 bases at J, with 11 bases between. The CDR3 DNA reads as TGTGCCAGCAGCTTAGTAGAGGGGCGCGGCTACACCTTC. It specifies CASSLVEGRGYTF.

This clonotype has just a few counts. The rearrangement uses TRBV12-3 or TRBV12-4 and TRBJ1-2; D not resolved. With 2 bases removed from V and 8 bases from J, the gap between germline ends came to 9 bases. CDR3 length equals 12 residues. The CDR3 sequence: CASSLSPGGYTF. As DNA, the CDR3 is TGTGCCAGCAGTTTATCTCCTGGGGGCTACACCTTC.

This clonotype was found a few times. The J gene is TRBJ1-1, the V gene TRBV11-2; D gene unclear. Germline V gene data show CDR1 as SGHAT and CDR2 as FQNNGV. This CDR3 region has 14 residues. V lost 4 bases to trimming and J lost 1 base, with 10 bases between them. The DNA for the CDR3 is TGTGCCAGCAGCTCCTCATGGGGGAACACTGAAGCTTTCTTT. Encoded protein: CASSSSWGNTEAFF.

Only a few counts were recorded for this clonotype. This may arise from a read error, as a much more abundant clone is one base away. The chain has TRBV7-8 and TRBJ2-1; a weak D match, TRBD1 (5 bases). The germline CDR1 and CDR2 sequences are SGHVS and FQNEAQ. Trimming left V 4 bases short and J 8 bases short, with 18 bases between. The CDR3 spans 15 residues. CDR3 sequence reads: CASSYETGHVDEQFF. Written as DNA, the CDR3 is TGTGCCAGCAGCTATGAAACTGGACATGTCGATGAGCAGTTCTTC.

The chain employs TRBV10-3 and TRBJ1-2; D is perhaps TRBD1 (6 bases). The CDR3 loop spans 13 amino acids. The V end lost 5 bases, the J end lost 4 bases, and 11 bases lay between the germline ends. CDR1 and CDR2 (germline): ENHRY, SYGVKD. The CDR3 sequence is CAISPGQFYGYTF. CDR3 in DNA: TGTGCCATCAGTCCCGGACAGTTCTATGGCTACACCTTC.

This chain links TRBV10-3 with TRBJ2-1, with a tentative D call TRBD2 (6 bases). V lost 0 bases, J lost 8 bases, and 14 bases lay in between. CDR3 length equals 15 residues. Germline loops: CDR1 ENHRY, CDR2 SYGVKD. The CDR3 loop is CAISESGGFAYEQFF. DNA for the CDR3: TGTGCCATCAGTGAGTCCGGGGGATTTGCTTATGAGCAGTTCTTC.

A remark on this clonotype: This is likely a read error, given that the CDR3 carries no conserved phenylalanine or tryptophan at its end. J is TRBJ2-7 and V is TRBV6-1, with D unresolved. The germline V gene has CDR1 MNHNS and CDR2 SASEGT. Trimming shortened V by 3 bases and J by 6 bases, and 6 bases separated the two germline ends. The CDR3 contains 11 residues. In nucleotides, the CDR3 is TGTGCCAGCAGTGACAGGATCGAGCAGTACCTC. This codes for CASSDRIEQYL.

The table lists this clonotype with a count of one. This chain joins TRBV4-3 and TRBJ2-1; 10 bases are a match to TRBD1. V lost 0 bases, J lost 0 bases, and 8 bases stayed unmatched. CDR3 length: 19 amino acids. Looked up from germline, CDR1 is LGHNA and CDR2 is YSLEER. The CDR3 reads CASSQEGGQGIISYNEQFF. The CDR3, as DNA: TGCGCCAGCAGCCAAGAAGGGGGACAGGGGATTATCTCCTACAATGAGCAGTTCTTC.

This sequence joins TRBV5-1 and TRBJ2-7; D could derive from TRBD1 or TRBD2 (5 bases each). The CDR3 runs to 12 residues. V lost 2 bases and J 9 bases, leaving 12 bases between the germline ends. Germline values: CDR1 SGHRS, CDR2 YFSETQ. The CDR3 spells CASSLIQGRQYF. The CDR3 DNA reads TGCGCCAGCAGCTTAATTCAGGGACGGCAGTACTTC.

This clonotype has just a few counts. The J gene is TRBJ1-2, the V gene TRBV6-5; D call uncertain. The CDR3 runs to 13 residues. Germline V gene lookup returns CDR1 MNHEY and CDR2 SVGAGI. V lost 5 bases to trimming and J lost 0 bases, with 7 bases between them. This CDR3 reads CASSETSNYGYTF. The CDR3 bases are TGTGCCAGCAGTGAGACATCTAACTATGGCTACACCTTC.

A few counts support this clonotype. The DNA of the CDR3 is TGCAGTGCTGTAGTTGCGGCAGATACGCAGTATTTT. It translates to CSAVVAADTQYF. V gene TRBV20-1 combines with J gene TRBJ2-3; D is ambiguous. This CDR3 has 12 amino acids. V gave up 5 bases and J gave up 4 bases, with 10 bases separating them. In germline, CDR1 is DFQATT, CDR2 SNEGSKA (reference sequence).